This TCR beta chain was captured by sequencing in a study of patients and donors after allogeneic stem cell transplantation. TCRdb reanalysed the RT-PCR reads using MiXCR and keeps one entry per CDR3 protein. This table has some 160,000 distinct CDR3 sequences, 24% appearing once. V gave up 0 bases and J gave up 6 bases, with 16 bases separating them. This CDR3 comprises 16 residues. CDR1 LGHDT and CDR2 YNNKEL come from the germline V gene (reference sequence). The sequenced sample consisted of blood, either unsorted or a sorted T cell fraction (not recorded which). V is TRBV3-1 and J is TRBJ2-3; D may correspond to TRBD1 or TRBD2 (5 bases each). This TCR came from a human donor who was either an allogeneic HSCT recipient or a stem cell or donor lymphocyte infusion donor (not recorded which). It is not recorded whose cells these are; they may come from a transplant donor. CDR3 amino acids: CASSQELGSGRDTQYF. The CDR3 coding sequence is TGTGCCAGCAGCCAAGAACTAGGATCGGGGCGGGATACGCAGTATTTT.